Listed here is a single T cell receptor beta chain. The antigen is not known. The CDR3 totals 17 residues. CDR1 and CDR2 (germline): MGHRA, YSYEKL. V gave up 2 bases and J gave up 4 bases; unmatched junction bases: 8. TCRdb's table, derived via immunoSEQ multiplex PCR, lists solely in-frame clones and lacks some. The data hold 130,000 or so clones, with more than 85% observed a single time. The record originates from a study of T cell responses to AZD1222 COVID-19 vaccine. Broader study findings: AZD1222 recipients seropositive at baseline numbered only six or seven. As reported, nearly half of all spike-specific TCRs target variant regions that are unmutated.

The rearrangement links TRBV4-1 to TRBJ2-1; 10 positions match TRBD1. The sequences come from peripheral blood, collected on day 0 of MenACWY control vaccination. The receptor was derived from an adult in good health. This CDR3 reads CASSQTPGTGVYNEQFF. The CDR3 bases are TGCGCCAGCAGCCAAACCCCCGGGACAGGGGTATACAATGAGCAGTTCTTC.